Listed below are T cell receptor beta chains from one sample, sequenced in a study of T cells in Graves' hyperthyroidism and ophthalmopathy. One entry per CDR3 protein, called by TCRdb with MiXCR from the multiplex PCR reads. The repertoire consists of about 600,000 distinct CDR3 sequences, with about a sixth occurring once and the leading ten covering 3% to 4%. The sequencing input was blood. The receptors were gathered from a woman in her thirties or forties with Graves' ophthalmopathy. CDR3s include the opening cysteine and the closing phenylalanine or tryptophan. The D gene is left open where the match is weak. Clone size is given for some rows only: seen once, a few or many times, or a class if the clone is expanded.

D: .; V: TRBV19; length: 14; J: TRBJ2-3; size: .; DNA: TGTGCCAGTCAAGGGGCCGTGAGCACAGATACGCAGTATTTT; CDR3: CASQGAVSTDTQYF
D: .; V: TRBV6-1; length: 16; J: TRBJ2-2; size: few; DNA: TGTGCCAGCAGTGATCATAGGACGTGGGTTCCCGGGGAGCTGTTTTTT; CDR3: CASSDHRTWVPGELFF
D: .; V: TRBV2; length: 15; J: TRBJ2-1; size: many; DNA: TGTGCCAGCAGGAAGGGGGAATCAGGCTACAATGAGCAGTTCTTC; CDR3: CASRKGESGYNEQFF
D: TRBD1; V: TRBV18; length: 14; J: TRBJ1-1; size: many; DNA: TGTGCCAGCTCACGCGGGACAGGGGACACTGAAGCTTTCTTT; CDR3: CASSRGTGDTEAFF
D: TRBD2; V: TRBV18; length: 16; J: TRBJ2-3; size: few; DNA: TGTGCCAGCTCACCTCGACTAGCGGGAGACGCAGATACGCAGTATTTT; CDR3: CASSPRLAGDADTQYF
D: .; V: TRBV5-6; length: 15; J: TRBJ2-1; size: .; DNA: TGTGCCAGCAGCCCATGGTCTGGGGGCGGGGATGAGCAGTTCTTC; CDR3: CASSPWSGGGDEQFF
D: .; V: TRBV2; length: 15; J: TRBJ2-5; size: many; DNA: TGTGCCAGCAGTGAAGTTGTGAACCCTAAAGAGACCCAGTACTTC; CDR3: CASSEVVNPKETQYF
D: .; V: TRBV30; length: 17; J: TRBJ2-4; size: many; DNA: TGTGCCTGGAAGGCAGGGGCCCGATCCTTAGCCAAAAACATTCAGTACTTC; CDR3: CAWKAGARSLAKNIQYF
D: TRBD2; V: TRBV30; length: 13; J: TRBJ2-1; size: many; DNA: TGTGCCTGGAGTGGCGGGGGCTACAATGAGCAGTTCTTC; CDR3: CAWSGGGYNEQFF
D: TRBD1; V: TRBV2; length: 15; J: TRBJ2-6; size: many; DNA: TGTGCCAGCAGTGAGGGACAGGGCGGGGCCAACGTCCTGACTTTC; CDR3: CASSEGQGGANVLTF
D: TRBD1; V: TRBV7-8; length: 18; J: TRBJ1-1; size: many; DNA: TGTGCCAGCAGCTTAGCGGGGGGGACAGGGGGTCCGGGGACTGAAGCTTTCTTT; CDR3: CASSLAGGTGGPGTEAFF
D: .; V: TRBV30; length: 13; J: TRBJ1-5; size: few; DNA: TGTGCCTGGAGTGTGGAGGGGGGTTCCCCCCAGCATTTT; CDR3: CAWSVEGGSPQHF
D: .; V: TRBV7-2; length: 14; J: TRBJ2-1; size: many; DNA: TGTGCCAGCAGCTTAGTCGGCTCCTACAATGAGCAGTTCTTC; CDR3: CASSLVGSYNEQFF
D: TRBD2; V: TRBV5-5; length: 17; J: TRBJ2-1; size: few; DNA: TGTGCCAGCAGCCCTGTTCGGAGCGGGGGATTATACAATGAGCAGTTCTTC; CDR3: CASSPVRSGGLYNEQFF
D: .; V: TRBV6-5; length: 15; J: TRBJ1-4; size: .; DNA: TGTGCCAGCAGTTACTCGTCCCGGAGCCGTGAAAAACTGTTTTTT; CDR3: CASSYSSRSREKLFF
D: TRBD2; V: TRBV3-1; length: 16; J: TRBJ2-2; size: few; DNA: TGTGCCAGCAGCCAACGGGGACTAGCGGAAACCGGGGAGCTGTTTTTT; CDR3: CASSQRGLAETGELFF
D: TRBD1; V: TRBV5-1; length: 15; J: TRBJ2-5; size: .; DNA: TGCGCCAGCAGCTCATGGACAGGGGGCGTAGAGACCCAGTACTTC; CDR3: CASSSWTGGVETQYF
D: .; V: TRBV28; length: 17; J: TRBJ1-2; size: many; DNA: TGTGCCAGCAGTTTAGATTTGGGTCGGGGCGTCAACTATGGCTACACCTTC; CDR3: CASSLDLGRGVNYGYTF
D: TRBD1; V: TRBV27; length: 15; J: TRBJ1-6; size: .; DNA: TGTGCCAGCAGTTTCTGGGGACAGGGGCAATCACCCCTCCACTTT; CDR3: CASSFWGQGQSPLHF
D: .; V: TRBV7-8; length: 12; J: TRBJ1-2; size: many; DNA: TGTGCCAGCAGCTTTGGACTCGGTGGCTACACCTTC; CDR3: CASSFGLGGYTF
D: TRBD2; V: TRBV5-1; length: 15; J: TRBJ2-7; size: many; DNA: TGCGCCAGCAGCTTTGGGCTAGCGGGATCCTACGAGCAGTACTTC; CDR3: CASSFGLAGSYEQYF
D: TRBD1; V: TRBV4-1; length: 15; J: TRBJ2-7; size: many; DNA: TGCGCCAGCAGCCCGGGACAGGGGGCGTCTTACGAGCAGTACTTC; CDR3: CASSPGQGASYEQYF
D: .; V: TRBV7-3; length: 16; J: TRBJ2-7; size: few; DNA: TGTGCCAGCAGCCCCACAAAACAAAGACTAGTTTACGAGCAGTACTTC; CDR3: CASSPTKQRLVYEQYF
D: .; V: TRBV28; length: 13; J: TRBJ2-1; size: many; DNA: TGTGCCAGCAGTTTCGTGCGAGACAATGAGCAGTTCTTC; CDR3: CASSFVRDNEQFF
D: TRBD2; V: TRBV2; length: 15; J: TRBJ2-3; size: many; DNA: TGTGCCAGCACCGTGTGGCGGGAGGCATGGGATACGCAGTATTTT; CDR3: CASTVWREAWDTQYF
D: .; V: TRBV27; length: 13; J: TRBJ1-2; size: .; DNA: TGTGCCAGCAGTTTAAGGGGCGGAGGTGGCTACACCTTC; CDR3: CASSLRGGGGYTF
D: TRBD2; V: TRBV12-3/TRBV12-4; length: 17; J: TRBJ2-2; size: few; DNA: TGTGCCAGCAGTTTAGTCCTAGCGGGTGATCTCACCGGGGAGCTGTTTTTT; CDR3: CASSLVLAGDLTGELFF
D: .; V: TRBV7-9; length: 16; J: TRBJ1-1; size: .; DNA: TGTGCCAGCAGCACCCGGGACGGATTGCACGGCACTGAAGCTTTCTTT; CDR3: CASSTRDGLHGTEAFF